This T cell receptor (beta chain) is drawn from a study of cytomegalovirus exposure and HLA in healthy donors. General observations from the study: There were approximately 150 TCR beta chains listed as cytomegalovirus-associated.

This CDR3 is built from 16 residues. Germline CDR1 reads SQVTM; CDR2 reads ANQGSEA. Trimming cost V 4 bases and J 1 base, with 16 bases left between them. The method was immunoSEQ multiplex PCR; TCRdb's version includes in-frame clones alone and lacks a portion of them. The repertoire holds 150,000 to 200,000 clones, 80% to 85% seen once, with roughly 1.2% in the top ten. In its sample, this clone was seen once. The antigen remains unidentified. Source material: PBMCs. This receptor was identified in a woman under 40 in good health and CMV-seronegative. This rearrangement joins TRBV29-1 to TRBJ2-2; D may be TRBD1 (6 bases). CDR3 sequence: CSVGGRLSLNTGELFF. The CDR3 coding sequence is TGCAGCGTTGGGGGGCGGTTGAGTTTGAACACCGGGGAGCTGTTTTTT.